A selection of T cell receptor beta chains follows, all from one sample in a study of OX40 agonist ivuxolimab in advanced cancers. Some clones are missing from TCRdb's copy, which holds only in-frame ones; the method was immunoSEQ multiplex PCR. The sample consists of under 20,000 clones, roughly 73% of them appearing once. The input for sequencing was CD4+ or CD8+ T cells sorted from blood, taken in a trial of the OX40 agonist ivuxolimab. The receptors come from an adult with an advanced solid tumor such as melanoma, head and neck, liver or kidney cancer. Both conserved end residues are part of each CDR3. The D gene is left open where the match is weak. Clone size is stated in some rows and not others, as once, few, many or a class when expanded.

v_call	d_call	clone_size	j_call	cdr3_aa	cdr3_nt
TRBV14	.	.	TRBJ2-5	CASSQDSSPLGTQYF	TGTGCCAGCAGCCAAGATAGTTCCCCCTTGGGGACCCAGTACTTC
TRBV5-4	.	.	TRBJ2-7	CASSLNGNSGDEQYF	TGTGCCAGCAGCTTGAATGGCAACTCGGGGGACGAGCAGTACTTC
TRBV15	.	.	TRBJ1-2	CATSRDWTANYGYTF	TGTGCCACCAGCAGAGACTGGACGGCAAACTATGGCTACACCTTC
TRBV5-6	.	medium-sized	TRBJ1-2	CASSLDRSNYGYTF	TGTGCCAGCAGCTTGGACAGGTCTAACTATGGCTACACCTTC
TRBV7-8	.	.	TRBJ1-4	CASSSTGEKLFF	TGTGCCAGCAGCTCCACAGGGGAAAAACTGTTTTTT
TRBV30	.	few	TRBJ1-1	CAWSARGGTEAFF	TGTGCCTGGAGTGCCCGGGGGGGCACTGAAGCTTTCTTT
TRBV6-5	.	.	TRBJ1-5	CASSYEYNQPQHF	TGTGCCAGCAGTTACGAATACAATCAGCCCCAGCATTTT
TRBV2	.	.	TRBJ2-1	CASTWTGPNEQFF	TGTGCCAGCACCTGGACGGGACCCAATGAGCAGTTCTTC
TRBV10-3	TRBD1	few	TRBJ2-7	CAISDLGTGGNYEQYF	TGTGCCATCAGTGATCTAGGGACAGGGGGCAACTACGAGCAGTACTTC
TRBV29-1	TRBD2	once	TRBJ2-1	CSDRAGGPYNEQFF	TGCAGCGACCGAGCGGGAGGGCCCTACAATGAGCAGTTCTTC
TRBV4-3	.	.	TRBJ2-3	CASSQDRWGSSTDTQYF	TGCGCCAGCAGCCAAGATCGGTGGGGATCTAGCACAGATACGCAGTATTTT
TRBV7-8	TRBD2	once	TRBJ2-7	CASSPQGGLAEQYF	TGTGCCAGCAGTCCCCAGGGGGGACTAGCCGAGCAGTACTTC
TRBV5-1	TRBD2	.	TRBJ2-7	CASSETGTSFYEQYF	TGCGCCAGCAGCGAAACCGGGACTAGTTTCTACGAGCAGTACTTC
TRBV27	.	.	TRBJ2-1	CASSLYQLGEQFF	TGTGCCAGCAGTTTATATCAACTGGGAGAGCAGTTCTTC
TRBV29-1	TRBD2	.	TRBJ2-5	CSVEPTSLQETQYF	TGCAGCGTTGAACCGACTAGCCTTCAAGAGACCCAGTACTTC
TRBV9	TRBD2	.	TRBJ2-1	CASSAWQPGLAGRYNEQFF	TGTGCCAGCAGCGCGTGGCAACCGGGACTAGCGGGACGCTACAATGAGCAGTTCTTC
TRBV7-8	TRBD2	.	TRBJ2-7	CASSSTLTGTSDLEQYF	TGTGCCAGCAGCTCGACTCTTACCGGGACTAGCGATCTCGAGCAGTACTTC
TRBV28	TRBD2	.	TRBJ2-3	CASSSAGVTDTQYF	TGTGCCAGCAGTTCCGCGGGAGTAACAGATACGCAGTATTTT
TRBV13	.	.	TRBJ1-3	CASSTGRGNTIYF	TGTGCCAGCAGCACAGGGAGGGGAAACACCATATATTTT
TRBV9	.	once	TRBJ1-2	CASSPWVADSNYGYTF	TGTGCCAGCAGCCCGTGGGTGGCAGATTCTAACTATGGCTACACCTTC
TRBV5-1	TRBD2	.	TRBJ2-1	CASSLERGVRDEQFF	TGCGCCAGCAGCTTAGAGCGGGGGGTTAGAGATGAGCAGTTCTTC
TRBV27	TRBD1	large	TRBJ2-7	CASSGQGSSYEQYF	TGTGCCAGCAGCGGACAGGGGAGCTCCTACGAGCAGTACTTC
TRBV7-3	.	once	TRBJ1-1	CASSLSGGNTEAFF	TGTGCCAGCAGCTTATCCGGCGGGAACACTGAAGCTTTCTTT
TRBV27	TRBD2	.	TRBJ2-3	CASSTIHPTSGRTDTQYF	TGTGCCAGCAGTACGATTCACCCGACTAGCGGGAGAACAGATACGCAGTATTTT
TRBV15	TRBD1	once	TRBJ2-2	CAPPDRVNTGELFF	TGTGCCCCGCCGGACAGGGTGAACACCGGGGAGCTGTTTTTT
TRBV2	.	once	TRBJ1-1	CASSETGANTEAFF	TGTGCCAGCAGTGAGACAGGCGCGAACACTGAAGCTTTCTTT
TRBV19	.	.	TRBJ1-1	CASFNRETGEAFF	TGTGCCAGTTTCAACAGGGAAACGGGTGAAGCTTTCTTT
TRBV7-2	.	.	TRBJ1-1	CASSSAHGLSTEAFF	TGTGCCAGCAGCTCCGCACACGGGCTGAGCACTGAAGCTTTCTTT
TRBV6-6	.	.	TRBJ2-4	CASSYPEAGRVNIQYF	TGTGCCAGCAGTTACCCCGAGGCAGGGCGAGTAAACATTCAGTACTTC
TRBV10-1	.	.	TRBJ2-3	CASSRRVSSTDTQYF	TGCGCCAGCAGTCGCCGGGTTTCCAGCACAGATACGCAGTATTTT